This T cell receptor (beta chain) was identified in a study of long-term antiretroviral therapy in people with HIV. Study-wide points: The blood, collected between the mid-2000s and the late 2010s, was possibly taken under older ART regimens. Post-treatment diversity went higher with ART but stayed below transplant donor controls. Dominating the repertoire at all time points were the clones that expanded before ART.

The immunoSEQ assay was v3.0, run at survey level. This table comes from immunoSEQ multiplex PCR, and its TCRdb copy is limited to in-frame clones, with some not included. The sample carries some 36,000 clones, roughly 81% recorded once. As concerns this clone: As yet, its antigen is unknown.

With V trimmed by 9 bases and J by 5 bases, 4 bases remained unmatched. Per the germline V gene, CDR1 is SNHLY and CDR2 is FYNNEI. The CDR3 is 13 residues long. Treatment locations for all participants with HIV were in the United States. This TCR derives from a woman aged 25 to 39 with HIV. Material: unsorted PBMCs, obtained 2.8 years before starting antiretroviral therapy. This rearrangement joins TRBV2 to TRBJ2-1; 10 nucleotides agree with TRBD1. The CDR3 is CASMDRGDNEQFF. The CDR3 DNA is TGTGCCAGTATGGACAGGGGGGACAATGAGCAGTTCTTC. The complete variable domain, with remaining parts taken from reference TRBV2 and TRBJ2-1, reads EPEVTQTPSHQVTQMGQEVILRCVPISNHLYFYWYRQILGQKVEFLVSFYNNEISEKSEIFDDQFSVERPDGSNFTLKIRSTKLEDSAMYFCASMDRGDNEQFFGPGTRLTVL.